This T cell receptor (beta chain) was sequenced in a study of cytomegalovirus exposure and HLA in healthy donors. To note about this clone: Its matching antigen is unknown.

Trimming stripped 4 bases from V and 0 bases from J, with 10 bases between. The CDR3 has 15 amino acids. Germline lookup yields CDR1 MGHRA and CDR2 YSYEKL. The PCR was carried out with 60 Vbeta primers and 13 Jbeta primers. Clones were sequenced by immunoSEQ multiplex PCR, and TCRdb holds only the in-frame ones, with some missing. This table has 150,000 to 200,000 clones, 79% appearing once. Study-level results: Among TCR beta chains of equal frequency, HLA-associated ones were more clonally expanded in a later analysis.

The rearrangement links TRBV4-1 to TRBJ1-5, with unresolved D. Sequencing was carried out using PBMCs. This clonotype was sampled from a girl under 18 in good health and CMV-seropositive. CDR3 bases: TGCGCCAGCAGCCCAGACCAGGTTAGCAATCAGCCCCAGCATTTT. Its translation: CASSPDQVSNQPQHF.